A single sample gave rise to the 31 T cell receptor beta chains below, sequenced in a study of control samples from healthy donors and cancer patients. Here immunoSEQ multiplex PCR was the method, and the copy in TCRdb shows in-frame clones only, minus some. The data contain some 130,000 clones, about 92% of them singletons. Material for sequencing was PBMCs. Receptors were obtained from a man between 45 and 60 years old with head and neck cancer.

The CDR3 sequence: CASSLGTGWYNEQFF. The CDR3 bases are TGTGCCAGCAGCTTAGGGACAGGGTGGTACAATGAGCAGTTCTTC. The chain couples TRBV7-7 to TRBJ2-1; 8 positions agree with TRBD1. The CDR3 has 15 amino acids. The V segment lost 1 base and the J segment 4 bases; nucleotides outside the gene matches: 3. CDR1 is SSHAT and CDR2 is FNYEAQ in the germline V gene (reference sequence).

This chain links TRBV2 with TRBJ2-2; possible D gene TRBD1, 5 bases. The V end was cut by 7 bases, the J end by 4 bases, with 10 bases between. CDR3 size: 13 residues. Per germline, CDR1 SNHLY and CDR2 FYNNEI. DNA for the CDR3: TGTGCCAGCACCAGGGTGAGCACCGGGGAGCTGTTTTTT. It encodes CASTRVSTGELFF.

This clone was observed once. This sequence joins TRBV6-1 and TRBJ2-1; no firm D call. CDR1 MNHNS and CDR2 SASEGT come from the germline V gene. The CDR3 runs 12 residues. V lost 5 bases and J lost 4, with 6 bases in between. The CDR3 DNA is TGTGCCAGCAGTCCAGGATACAATGAGCAGTTCTTC. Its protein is CASSPGYNEQFF.

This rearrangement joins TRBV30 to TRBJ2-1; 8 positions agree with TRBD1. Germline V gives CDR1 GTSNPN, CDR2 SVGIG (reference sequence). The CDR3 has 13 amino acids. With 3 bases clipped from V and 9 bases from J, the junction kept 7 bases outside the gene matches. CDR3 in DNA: TGTGCCTGGAGCGGACAGGGAATTGGTGAGCAGTTCTTC. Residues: CAWSGQGIGEQFF.

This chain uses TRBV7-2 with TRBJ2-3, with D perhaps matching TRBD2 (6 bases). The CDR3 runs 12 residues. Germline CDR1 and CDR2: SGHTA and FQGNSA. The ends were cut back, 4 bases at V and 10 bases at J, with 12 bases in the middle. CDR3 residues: CASSSRGGAQYF. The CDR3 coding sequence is TGTGCCAGCAGCTCTAGGGGAGGTGCGCAGTATTTT. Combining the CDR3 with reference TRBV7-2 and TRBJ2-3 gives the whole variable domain GAGVSQSPSNKVTEKGKDVELRCDPISGHTALYWYRQSLGQGLEFLIYFQGNSAPDKSGLPSDRFSAERTGGSVSTLTIQRTQQEDSAVYLCASSSRGGAQYFGPGTRLTVL.

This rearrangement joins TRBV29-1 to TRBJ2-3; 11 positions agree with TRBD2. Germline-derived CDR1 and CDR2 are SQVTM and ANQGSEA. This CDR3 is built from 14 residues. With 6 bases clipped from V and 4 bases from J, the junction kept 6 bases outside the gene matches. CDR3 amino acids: CSVLSGGAADTQYF. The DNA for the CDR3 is TGCAGCGTCCTTAGCGGGGGGGCGGCAGATACGCAGTATTTT.

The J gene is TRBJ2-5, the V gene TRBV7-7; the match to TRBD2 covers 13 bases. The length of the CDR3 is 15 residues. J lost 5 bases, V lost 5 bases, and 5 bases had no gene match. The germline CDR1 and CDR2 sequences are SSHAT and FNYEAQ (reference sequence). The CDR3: CASSPGLAGRETQYF. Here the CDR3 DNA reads TGTGCCAGCAGCCCGGGACTAGCGGGGAGGGAGACCCAGTACTTC.

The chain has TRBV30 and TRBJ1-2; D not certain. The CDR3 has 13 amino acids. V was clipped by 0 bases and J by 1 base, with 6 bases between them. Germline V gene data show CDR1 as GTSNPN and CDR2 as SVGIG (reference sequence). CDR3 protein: CAWSVADNYGYTF. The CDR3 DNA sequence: TGTGCCTGGAGTGTAGCGGATAACTATGGCTACACCTTC.

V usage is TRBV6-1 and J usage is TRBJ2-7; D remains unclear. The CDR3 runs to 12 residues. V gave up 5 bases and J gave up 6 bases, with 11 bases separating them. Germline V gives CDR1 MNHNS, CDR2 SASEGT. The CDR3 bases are TGTGCCAGCAGTTATCTGGGATCCGAGCAGTACTTC. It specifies CASSYLGSEQYF.

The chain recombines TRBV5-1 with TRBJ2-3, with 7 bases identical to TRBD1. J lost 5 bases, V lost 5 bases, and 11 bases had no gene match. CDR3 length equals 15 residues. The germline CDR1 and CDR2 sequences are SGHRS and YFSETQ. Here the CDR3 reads CASRTHGTVKDTQYF. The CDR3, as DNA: TGCGCCAGCAGGACCCACGGGACAGTCAAAGATACGCAGTATTTT.

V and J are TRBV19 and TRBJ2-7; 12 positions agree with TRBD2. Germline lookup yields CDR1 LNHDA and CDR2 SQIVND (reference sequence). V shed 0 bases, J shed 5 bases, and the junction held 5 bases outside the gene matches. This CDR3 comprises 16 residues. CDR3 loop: CASSIDGTSGSHEQYF. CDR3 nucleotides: TGTGCCAGTAGTATAGACGGGACTAGCGGGTCCCACGAGCAGTACTTC. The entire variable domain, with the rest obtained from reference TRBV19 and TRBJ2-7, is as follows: DGGITQSPKYLFRKEGQNVTLSCEQNLNHDAMYWYRQDPGQGLRLIYYSQIVNDFQKGDIAEGYSVSREKKESFPLTVTSAQKNPTAFYLCASSIDGTSGSHEQYFGPGTRLTVT.

The CDR3 coding sequence is TGTGCCAGCAGTTGGGGGATAGGCCTGGCCGGGGAGCTGTTTTTT. This encodes CASSWGIGLAGELFF. The rearrangement uses TRBV28 and TRBJ2-2; D may correspond to TRBD1 or TRBD2 (5 bases each). Germline values: CDR1 MDHEN, CDR2 SYDVKM. V shed 4 bases and J shed 6 bases, with 15 bases lying between them. The CDR3 is 15 residues long.

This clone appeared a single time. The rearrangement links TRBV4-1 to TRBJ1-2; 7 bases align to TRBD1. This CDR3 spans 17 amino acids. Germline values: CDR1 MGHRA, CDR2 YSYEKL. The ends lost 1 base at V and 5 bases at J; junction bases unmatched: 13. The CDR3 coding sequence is TGCGCCAGCAGCCAAGTTTGGACCGGGACAGAGGCTTATGGCTACACCTTC. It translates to CASSQVWTGTEAYGYTF.

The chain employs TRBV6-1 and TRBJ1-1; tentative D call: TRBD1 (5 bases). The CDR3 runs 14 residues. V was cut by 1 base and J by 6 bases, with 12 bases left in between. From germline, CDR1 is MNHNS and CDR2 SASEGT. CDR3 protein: CASSEGNRRSEAFF. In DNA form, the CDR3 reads TGTGCCAGCAGTGAAGGTAACAGGAGGTCTGAAGCTTTCTTT.

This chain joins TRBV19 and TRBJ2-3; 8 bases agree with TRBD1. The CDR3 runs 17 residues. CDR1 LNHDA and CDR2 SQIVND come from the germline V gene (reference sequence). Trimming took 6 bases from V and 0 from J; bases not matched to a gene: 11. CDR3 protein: CASRTRQGTASTDTQYF. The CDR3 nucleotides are TGTGCCAGTAGGACGAGACAGGGGACCGCTAGCACAGATACGCAGTATTTT.

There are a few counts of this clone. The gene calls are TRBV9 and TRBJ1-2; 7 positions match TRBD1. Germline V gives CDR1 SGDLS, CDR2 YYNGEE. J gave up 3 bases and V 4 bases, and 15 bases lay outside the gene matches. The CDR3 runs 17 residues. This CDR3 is CASSSLGRGLKDYGYTF. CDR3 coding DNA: TGTGCCAGCAGCTCCCTAGGGAGGGGGCTGAAGGACTATGGCTACACCTTC.

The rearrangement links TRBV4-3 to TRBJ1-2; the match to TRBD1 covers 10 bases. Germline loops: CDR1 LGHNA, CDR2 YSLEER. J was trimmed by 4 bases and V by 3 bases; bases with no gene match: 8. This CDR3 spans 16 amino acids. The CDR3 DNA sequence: TGCGCCAGCAGCCACAACAGACAGGGGGCGACCTATGGCTACACCTTC. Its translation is CASSHNRQGATYGYTF.

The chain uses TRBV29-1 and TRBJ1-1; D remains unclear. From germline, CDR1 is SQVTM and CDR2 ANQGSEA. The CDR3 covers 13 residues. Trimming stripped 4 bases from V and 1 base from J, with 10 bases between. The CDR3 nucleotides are TGCAGCGTTGTAAGACCTTCGAACACTGAAGCTTTCTTT. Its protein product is CSVVRPSNTEAFF.

The CDR3 sequence is CASSSASGPYGYTF. The CDR3 DNA reads as TGTGCCAGCAGCTCGGCCTCGGGCCCCTATGGCTACACCTTC. The chain employs TRBV9 and TRBJ1-2; D remains ambiguous. The germline V and J ends were trimmed by 4 bases and 4 bases, with 14 bases remaining between them. There are 14 residues in the CDR3. CDR1 is SGDLS and CDR2 is YYNGEE in the germline V gene.

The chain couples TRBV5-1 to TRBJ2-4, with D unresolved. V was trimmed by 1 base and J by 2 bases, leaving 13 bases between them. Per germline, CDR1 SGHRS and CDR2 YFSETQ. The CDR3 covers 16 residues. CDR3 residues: CASSLSPQSPKNIQYF. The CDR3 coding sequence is TGCGCCAGCAGCTTGAGCCCCCAGTCGCCCAAAAACATTCAGTACTTC.

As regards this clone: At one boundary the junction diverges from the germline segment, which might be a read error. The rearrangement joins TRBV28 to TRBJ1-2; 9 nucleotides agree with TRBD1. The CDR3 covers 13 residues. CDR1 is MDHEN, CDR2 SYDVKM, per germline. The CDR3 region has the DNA TGTGCCAGCTCCCTGGTATTACAGGGGGCTTCTTACTTC. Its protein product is CASSLVLQGASYF.

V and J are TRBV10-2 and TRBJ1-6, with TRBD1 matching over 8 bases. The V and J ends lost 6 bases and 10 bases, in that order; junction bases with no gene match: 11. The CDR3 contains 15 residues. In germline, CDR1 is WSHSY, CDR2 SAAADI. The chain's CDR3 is CASRSVGQGGSPLHF. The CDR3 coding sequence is TGCGCCAGCAGAAGTGTTGGACAGGGAGGATCACCCCTCCACTTT.

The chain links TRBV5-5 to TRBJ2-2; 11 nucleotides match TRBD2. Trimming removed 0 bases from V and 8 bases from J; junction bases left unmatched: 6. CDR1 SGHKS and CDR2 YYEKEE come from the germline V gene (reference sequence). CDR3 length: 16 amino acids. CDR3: CASSLGLAGWEGELFF. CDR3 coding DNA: TGTGCCAGCAGCTTGGGACTAGCGGGGTGGGAAGGGGAGCTGTTTTTT.

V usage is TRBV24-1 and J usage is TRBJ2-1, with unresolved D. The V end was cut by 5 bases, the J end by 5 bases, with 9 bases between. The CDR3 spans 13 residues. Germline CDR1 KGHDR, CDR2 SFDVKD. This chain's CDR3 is CATSGEYHNEQFF. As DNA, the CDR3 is TGTGCCACCAGTGGGGAATACCACAATGAGCAGTTCTTC.

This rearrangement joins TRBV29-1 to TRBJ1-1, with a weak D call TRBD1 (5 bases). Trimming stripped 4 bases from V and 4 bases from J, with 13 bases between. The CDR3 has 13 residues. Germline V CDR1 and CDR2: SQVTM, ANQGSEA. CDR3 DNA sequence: TGCAGCGTTGTCGGGGACCCGGGCACTGAAGCTTTCTTT. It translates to CSVVGDPGTEAFF.

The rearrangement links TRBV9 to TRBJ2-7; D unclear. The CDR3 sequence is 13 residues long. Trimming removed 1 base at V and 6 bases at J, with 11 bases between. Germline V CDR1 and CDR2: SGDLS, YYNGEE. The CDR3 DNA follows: TGTGCCAGCAGCGTATGGGAATCGGGCGAGCAGTACTTC. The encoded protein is CASSVWESGEQYF.

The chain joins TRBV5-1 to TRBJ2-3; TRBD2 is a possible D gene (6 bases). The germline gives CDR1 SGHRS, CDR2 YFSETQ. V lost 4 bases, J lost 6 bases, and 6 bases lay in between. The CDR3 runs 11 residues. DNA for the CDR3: TGCGCCAGCAGCGCGGGGGATACGCAGTATTTT. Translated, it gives CASSAGDTQYF.

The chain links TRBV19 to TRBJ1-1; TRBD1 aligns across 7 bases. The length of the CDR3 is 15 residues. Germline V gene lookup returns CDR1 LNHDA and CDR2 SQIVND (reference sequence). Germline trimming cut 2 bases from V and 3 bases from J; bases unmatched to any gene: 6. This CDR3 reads CASSISGTAHTEAFF. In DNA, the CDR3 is TGTGCCAGTAGTATATCTGGGACAGCACACACTGAAGCTTTCTTT.

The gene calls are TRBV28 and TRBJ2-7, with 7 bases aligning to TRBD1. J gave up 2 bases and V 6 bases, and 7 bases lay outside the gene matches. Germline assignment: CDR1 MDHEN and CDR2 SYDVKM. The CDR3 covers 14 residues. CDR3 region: CASSQTGSAYEQYF. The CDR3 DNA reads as TGTGCCAGCAGCCAGACAGGGTCAGCCTACGAGCAGTACTTC.

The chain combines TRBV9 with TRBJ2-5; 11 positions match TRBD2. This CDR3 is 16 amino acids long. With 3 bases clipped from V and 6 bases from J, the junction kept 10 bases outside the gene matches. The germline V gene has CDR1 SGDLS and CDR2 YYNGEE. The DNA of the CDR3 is TGTGCCAGCAGCGCGAGCCCTTTGACTAGCGGGAAGACCCAGTACTTC. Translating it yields CASSASPLTSGKTQYF.

This CDR3 reads CASSVAGGTYNEQFF. The CDR3, as DNA: TGTGCCAGCAGCGTAGCGGGGGGGACCTACAATGAGCAGTTCTTC. The gene calls are TRBV7-3 and TRBJ2-1; 11 bases map to TRBD2. Unmatched junction bases numbered 2, after V lost 5 bases and J lost 2 bases. Germline V gives CDR1 SGHTA, CDR2 FQGTGA. The CDR3 runs to 15 residues.